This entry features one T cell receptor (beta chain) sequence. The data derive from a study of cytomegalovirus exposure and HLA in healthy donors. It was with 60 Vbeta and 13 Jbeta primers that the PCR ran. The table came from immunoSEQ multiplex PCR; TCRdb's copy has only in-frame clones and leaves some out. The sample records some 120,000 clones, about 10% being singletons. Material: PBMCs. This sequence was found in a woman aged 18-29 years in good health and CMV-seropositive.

DNA for the CDR3: TGTGCCAGCAGCTATTTCACCGAGGACTACCAAGAGACCCAGTACTTC. Protein: CASSYFTEDYQETQYF. The rearrangement uses TRBV13 and TRBJ2-5; D is perhaps TRBD2 (5 bases). Trimming shortened V by 4 bases and J by 0 bases, and 15 bases separated the two germline ends. CDR3 length: 16 amino acids. CDR1 PRHDT and CDR2 FYEKMQ come from the germline V gene (reference sequence).